This T cell receptor (beta chain) is from a study of tumor-infiltrating lymphocytes in primary liver carcinoma. This clonotype was detected ten times or more. Its cognate antigen is unknown. Germline V CDR1 and CDR2: SGHVS, FQNEAQ. The J segment lost 6 bases and the V segment lost 5 bases, leaving 4 bases of the junction unmatched. The CDR3 is made up of 15 amino acids. From unsorted bulk tissue weighing about 20-33 mg, DNA and RNA were co-extracted. Enrolled patients were chronically infected with HBV and treatment-naive. Study conclusions and caveats: The 250 largest clones made up significantly more of tumor than blood repertoires (p = 0.039).

The researchers produced TCR beta cDNA from approximately 0.45 ug total RNA with a constant-region primer. What produced the TCR beta libraries was three nested multiplex PCR rounds using slightly modified ARM-PCR. Investigators reported that the first two PCR rounds, at 10 to 11 cycles each, used TRBV1-TRBV30 forward primers with a C-beta reverse primer. TCRdb processed the multiplex PCR reads anew with MiXCR; each CDR3 protein has one entry. Of about 78,000 distinct CDR3 sequences in the sample, roughly two thirds are singletons; the top ten hold around 13%. The sample comprised liver tumor tissue from sampling region 4. Subset described: tumor region T4, right-lateral pole. This TCR came from a woman aged 60-75 years with primary liver carcinoma and hepatitis B virus infection. The chain uses TRBV7-8 and TRBJ1-6; 10 nucleotides align to TRBD1. The CDR3 spells CASSPRDRGNSPLHF. DNA for the CDR3: TGTGCCAGCAGCCCCCGGGACAGGGGTAATTCACCCCTCCACTTT.